These T cell receptor beta chains were read from a single sample in a study of cytomegalovirus exposure and HLA in healthy donors. Using immunoSEQ multiplex PCR, the repertoire was profiled, and TCRdb retains in-frame clones only, with some absent. This table has under 150,000 clones, roughly four fifths appearing once. The sequencing input was PBMCs. The receptors originated from a woman between 35 and 50 years old in good health and CMV-seropositive. CDR3s include the opening cysteine and the closing phenylalanine or tryptophan. A D gene is named only where the DNA matches it firmly. Only part of the rows carry a size: once, few, many, or a class if the clone is expanded.

v_call	clone_size	j_call	d_call	cdr3_aa	cdr3_nt
TRBV2	once	TRBJ2-7	TRBD1	CASTKGPLGQGKYEQYF	TGTGCCAGCACCAAAGGCCCTTTAGGACAGGGAAAGTACGAGCAGTACTTC
TRBV30	few	TRBJ1-2	-	CAWLAGSYGYTF	TGTGCCTGGTTAGCGGGAAGCTATGGCTACACCTTC
TRBV4-1	-	TRBJ2-7	TRBD1	CASSPDRGDYEQYF	TGCGCCAGCAGCCCTGACAGGGGTGACTACGAGCAGTACTTC
TRBV6-5	-	TRBJ1-1	TRBD1	CASSYSGGPNTEAFF	TGTGCCAGCAGTTATTCAGGGGGCCCGAACACTGAAGCTTTCTTT
TRBV7-2	-	TRBJ2-3	-	CASLAGVSNTDTQYF	TGTGCCAGCCTAGCAGGAGTTTCCAACACAGATACGCAGTATTTT
TRBV29-1	once	TRBJ2-7	-	CSAGLAYEQYF	TGCAGCGCCGGTCTCGCCTACGAGCAGTACTTC
TRBV28	few	TRBJ1-1	-	CASRNSGFGGTPEAFF	TGTGCCAGCAGAAACTCCGGCTTCGGGGGGACCCCTGAAGCTTTCTTT
TRBV9	-	TRBJ1-1	-	CASSADGGMGTEAFF	TGTGCCAGCAGCGCCGATGGGGGGATGGGCACTGAAGCTTTCTTT
TRBV7-7	few	TRBJ2-2	-	CASSPWTVIETGELFF	TGTGCTAGCAGCCCGTGGACAGTTATCGAGACCGGGGAGCTGTTTTTT
TRBV7-2	few	TRBJ1-4	TRBD1	CASRWTGVYTNEKLFF	TGTGCCAGCAGGTGGACAGGGGTGTACACTAATGAAAAACTGTTTTTT
TRBV27	-	TRBJ1-4	TRBD1	CASSSGQVREKLFF	TGTGCCAGCAGTTCCGGACAGGTTCGCGAAAAACTGTTTTTT
TRBV4-2	once	TRBJ2-1	TRBD2	CASSQVGGGDNEQFF	TGTGCCAGCAGCCAAGTTGGTGGGGGGGACAATGAGCAGTTCTTC
TRBV19	-	TRBJ2-2	-	CASRRPEENTGELFF	TGTGCCAGTAGGCGCCCGGAGGAGAACACCGGGGAGCTGTTTTTT
TRBV27	-	TRBJ2-1	-	CASSRGLEGNNEQFF	TGTGCCAGCAGCCGGGGACTGGAAGGAAACAATGAGCAGTTCTTC
TRBV19	-	TRBJ1-5	-	CASTWGGASQPQHF	TGTGCCAGTACCTGGGGGGGGGCCAGTCAGCCCCAGCATTTT
TRBV11-2	-	TRBJ1-4	-	CASSGRQDPSEKLFF	TGTGCCAGCAGCGGACGACAGGACCCCTCCGAAAAACTGTTTTTT
TRBV27	-	TRBJ2-3	TRBD2	CASSPTSGGETDTQYF	TGTGCCAGCAGTCCTACTAGCGGGGGGGAAACAGATACGCAGTATTTT
TRBV28	-	TRBJ2-5	TRBD1	CASSLSRGGFETQYF	TGTGCCAGCAGTTTATCTCGAGGGGGCTTTGAGACCCAGTACTTC
TRBV10-3	-	TRBJ2-5	TRBD1	CAISDDPGQGMETQYF	TGTGCCATCAGTGACGATCCGGGACAGGGAATGGAGACCCAGTACTTC
TRBV30	few	TRBJ1-1	-	CAWAFLEGMNTEAFF	TGTGCCTGGGCCTTCTTAGAGGGCATGAACACTGAAGCTTTCTTT
TRBV6-4	once	TRBJ1-1	TRBD1	CASSSWAGGNTEAFF	TGTGCCAGCAGCAGCTGGGCAGGGGGCAACACTGAAGCTTTCTTT
TRBV27	-	TRBJ1-2	-	CASSFAGKKGYTF	TGTGCCAGCAGTTTTGCAGGGAAGAAAGGCTACACCTTC
TRBV28	-	TRBJ2-2	TRBD2	CASRTYSGRERITGELFF	TGTGCCAGCAGGACGTATAGTGGGCGGGAGCGTATCACCGGGGAGCTGTTTTTT
TRBV5-6	once	TRBJ2-3	-	CASSLAPTGDTQYF	TGTGCCAGCAGCTTGGCTCCCACAGGGGATACGCAGTATTTT
TRBV11-2	once	TRBJ1-1	-	CASSFPSDTDTEAFF	TGTGCCAGCAGCTTTCCCTCGGACACAGACACTGAAGCTTTCTTT
TRBV5-1	once	TRBJ2-7	-	CASSERGNLRQYF	TGCGCCAGCAGCGAAAGGGGAAATCTTCGGCAGTACTTC
TRBV7-2	-	TRBJ1-2	TRBD1	CASSSRDRLLGGGYTF	TGTGCCAGCAGCTCCCGGGACAGACTATTGGGGGGTGGCTACACCTTC
TRBV7-3	-	TRBJ2-3	-	CASKAGATTDTQYF	TGTGCCAGCAAGGCGGGGGCCACCACAGATACGCAGTATTTT
TRBV14	-	TRBJ2-5	TRBD2	CASSVSSGGPSAQYF	TGTGCCAGCAGCGTTTCTAGCGGGGGGCCGTCGGCCCAGTACTTC
TRBV7-2	-	TRBJ2-5	TRBD2	CASSSQWAGGKETQYF	TGTGCCAGCAGCTCCCAGTGGGCGGGGGGGAAAGAGACCCAGTACTTC
TRBV28	-	TRBJ2-5	-	CASSSTGTEETQYF	TGTGCCAGCAGTTCCACAGGAACGGAAGAGACCCAGTACTTC
TRBV6-4	-	TRBJ1-4	TRBD1	CASSPGTGSEKLFF	TGTGCCAGCAGCCCCGGGACAGGGAGTGAAAAACTGTTTTTT
TRBV27	-	TRBJ2-5	TRBD2	CASSSNPPLAGGQETQYF	TGTGCCAGCTCTTCTAACCCCCCGTTAGCGGGGGGGCAGGAGACCCAGTACTTC
TRBV5-1	-	TRBJ1-4	-	CASSPLATNEKLFF	TGCGCCAGCAGCCCCCTAGCAACTAATGAAAAACTGTTTTTT
TRBV19	-	TRBJ2-7	-	CASSIGQGYYEQYF	TGTGCCAGTAGTATTGGCCAGGGGTACTACGAGCAGTACTTC
TRBV29-1	-	TRBJ2-1	TRBD1	CSAAEQGAASNEQFF	TGCAGCGCCGCAGAACAGGGGGCGGCCTCCAATGAGCAGTTCTTC
TRBV5-4	-	TRBJ1-2	TRBD1	CASSLEGAPREYGYTF	TGTGCCAGCAGCTTGGAGGGGGCCCCAAGGGAGTATGGCTACACCTTC
TRBV7-7	-	TRBJ2-5	TRBD1	CASSAGTGSETQYF	TGTGCTAGCAGCGCAGGGACAGGGAGTGAGACCCAGTACTTC
TRBV9	-	TRBJ2-1	TRBD2	CASSVESGTASSYNEQFF	TGTGCCAGCAGCGTAGAAAGCGGGACGGCTAGCTCCTACAATGAGCAGTTCTTC
TRBV4-2	-	TRBJ2-3	TRBD2	CASSQVREGGTPDTQYF	TGTGCCAGCAGCCAAGTCCGGGAGGGGGGGACCCCAGATACGCAGTATTTT
TRBV27	-	TRBJ1-3	-	CASSLSYSGNTIYF	TGTGCCAGCAGTTTAAGCTACTCTGGAAACACCATATATTTT
TRBV29-1	few	TRBJ1-2	-	CSDGWQGTNYGYTF	TGCAGCGATGGTTGGCAGGGTACCAACTATGGCTACACCTTC
TRBV7-8	once	TRBJ2-5	TRBD1	CASSSQTGGVGETQYF	TGTGCCAGCAGCTCGCAGACAGGGGGGGTGGGAGAGACCCAGTACTTC
TRBV2	-	TRBJ1-5	-	CASSPLTPNQPQHF	TGTGCCAGCAGTCCCTTGACTCCCAATCAGCCCCAGCATTTT
TRBV5-5	-	TRBJ2-2	TRBD1	CASSITGTGAPGELFF	TGTGCCAGCAGCATCACCGGGACAGGGGCCCCCGGGGAGCTGTTTTTT
TRBV7-8	-	TRBJ2-5	TRBD2	CASSRGLAGTQETQYF	TGTGCCAGCAGCCGTGGACTAGCGGGCACCCAAGAGACCCAGTACTTC
TRBV14	once	TRBJ1-5	-	CASSQGGGNQPQHF	TGTGCCAGCAGCCAGGGGGGGGGCAATCAGCCCCAGCATTTT
TRBV5-6	-	TRBJ2-5	TRBD1	CASSIKSGTGYFETQYF	TGTGCCAGCAGCATAAAGTCCGGGACAGGGTACTTCGAGACCCAGTACTTC
TRBV7-9	-	TRBJ2-7	TRBD1	CSSSLGQGTDEQYF	TGTTCCAGCAGCCTAGGACAGGGGACCGACGAGCAGTACTTC
TRBV7-2	few	TRBJ2-3	TRBD1	CASSFTGGAGFGLEQYF	TGTGCCAGCAGCTTCACAGGGGGCGCGGGCTTTGGTCTTGAGCAGTATTTT
TRBV5-1	-	TRBJ1-2	-	CASSLDQDGGNGYTF	TGCGCCAGCAGCTTGGACCAGGACGGGGGGAATGGCTACACCTTC